This TCR beta chain derives from a study of shared clonotypes between healthy human individuals. Study details: Researchers assigned three CD4 naive, three CD4 memory, two CD8 naive and one CD8 memory plate to each donor. General study findings and limits: Across several donors, naive CD4 shared 5% to 6%, naive CD8 around 3.5%, memory CD4 over 2%, memory CD8 0.4%.

Sequencing was performed with immunoSEQ multiplex PCR; in TCRdb, only in-frame clones are kept and a portion is missing. This table has around 550,000 clones, roughly 96% appearing once. This CDR3 spans 18 amino acids. Germline loops: CDR1 MGHRA, CDR2 YSYEKL. Terminally differentiated effector memory CD45RA+ cells were left out of the naive CD8 fraction, which was CD45RO-negative and positively selected for CCR7. On this clone: Its antigen is currently unknown.

The source material was naive CD8+ T cells sorted from blood. The source of this sequence is a woman in her twenties or thirties in good health. The chain links TRBV4-1 to TRBJ2-5, with 7 bases lining up with TRBD1. Matching the DNA end better, TRBJ2-7 makes the J call doubtful. CDR3: CASSQHQWETGSSYEQYF. In DNA, the CDR3 is TGCGCCAGCAGCCAACATCAATGGGAGACAGGGAGCTCCTACGAGCAGTACTTC.